This note documents a single TCR beta chain sequence. The record originates from a study of blood T cell repertoires in COVID-19. The study drew participants aged about 18 to 95 years from about two dozen US areas. Germline lookup yields CDR1 SGHKS and CDR2 YYEKEE (reference sequence). The CDR3 length is 16 residues. V was clipped by 6 bases and J by 8 bases, with 23 bases between them. TCRdb's table, derived via immunoSEQ multiplex PCR, lists solely in-frame clones and lacks some. Here the sample spans some 190,000 clones, 85% to 90% being singletons. The sequence derives from a woman aged 40 to 49 in a cohort exposed to, infected with or recovered from COVID-19 (not recorded which). The source material was PBMCs or T cells enriched from blood (not recorded which). The chain couples TRBV5-5 to TRBJ1-4; weak D call: TRBD1 (6 bases). The CDR3 region is CASTTVLAGEREKLFF. The DNA for the CDR3 is TGTGCCAGCACCACGGTCCTTGCAGGGGAACGAGAAAAACTGTTTTTT.